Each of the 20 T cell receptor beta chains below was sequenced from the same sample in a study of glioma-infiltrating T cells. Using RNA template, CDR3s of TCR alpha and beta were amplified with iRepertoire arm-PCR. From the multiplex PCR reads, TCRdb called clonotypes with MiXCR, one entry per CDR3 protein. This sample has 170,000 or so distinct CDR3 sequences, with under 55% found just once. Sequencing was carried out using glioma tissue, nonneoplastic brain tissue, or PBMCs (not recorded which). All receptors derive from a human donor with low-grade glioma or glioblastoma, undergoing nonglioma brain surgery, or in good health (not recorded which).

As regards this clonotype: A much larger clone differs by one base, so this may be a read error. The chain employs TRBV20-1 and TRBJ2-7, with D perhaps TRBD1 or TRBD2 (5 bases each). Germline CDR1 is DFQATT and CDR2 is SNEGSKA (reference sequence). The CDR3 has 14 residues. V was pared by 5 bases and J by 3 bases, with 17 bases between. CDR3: CSAAGAEMLYEQYF. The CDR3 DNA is TGCAGTGCTGCCGGGGCAGAGATGCTCTACGAGCAGTACTTC.

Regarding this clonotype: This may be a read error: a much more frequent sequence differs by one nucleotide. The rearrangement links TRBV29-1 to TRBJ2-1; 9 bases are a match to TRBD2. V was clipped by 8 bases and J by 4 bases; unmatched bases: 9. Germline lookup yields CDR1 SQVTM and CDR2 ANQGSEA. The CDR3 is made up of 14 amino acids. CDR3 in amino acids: CSFVGSGGYNEQFF. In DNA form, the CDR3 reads TGCAGCTTTGTAGGTAGCGGGGGATACAATGAGCAGTTCTTC.

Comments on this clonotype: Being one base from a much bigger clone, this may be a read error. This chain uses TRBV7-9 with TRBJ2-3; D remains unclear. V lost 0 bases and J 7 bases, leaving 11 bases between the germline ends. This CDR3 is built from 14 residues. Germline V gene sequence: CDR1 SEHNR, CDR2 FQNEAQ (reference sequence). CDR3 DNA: TGTGCCAGCAGCTTAGCTTCCCCGGCATATACGCAGTATTTT. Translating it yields CASSLASPAYTQYF.

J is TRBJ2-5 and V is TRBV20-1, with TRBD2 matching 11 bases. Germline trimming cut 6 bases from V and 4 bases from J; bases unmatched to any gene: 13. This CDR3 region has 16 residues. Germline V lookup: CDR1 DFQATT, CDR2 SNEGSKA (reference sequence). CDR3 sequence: CSAITISGRDVETQYF. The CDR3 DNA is TGCAGTGCCATAACGATTAGCGGGAGGGACGTAGAGACCCAGTACTTC.

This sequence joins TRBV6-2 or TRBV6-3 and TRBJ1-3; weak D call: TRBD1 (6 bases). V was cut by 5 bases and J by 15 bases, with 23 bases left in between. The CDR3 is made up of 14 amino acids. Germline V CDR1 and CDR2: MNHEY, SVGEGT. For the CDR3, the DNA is TGTGCCAGCAGTACAAACGGAGGAGGACAGAACCAATATTTT. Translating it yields CASSTNGGGQNQYF.

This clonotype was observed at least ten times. The CDR3 DNA is TGCAGTGCCCCGAGGGGACAAGAGACCCAGTACTTC. Its protein is CSAPRGQETQYF. This chain joins TRBV20-1 and TRBJ2-5; tentatively, D is TRBD1 or TRBD2 (5 bases each). Trimming shortened V by 6 bases and J by 2 bases, and 10 bases separated the two germline ends. Germline V CDR1 and CDR2: DFQATT, SNEGSKA (reference sequence). The CDR3 is 12 residues long.

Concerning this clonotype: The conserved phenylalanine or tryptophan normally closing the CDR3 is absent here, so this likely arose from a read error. For the CDR3, the DNA is TGTGCCAGCAGTGAAGGGATATCCTACAATGAGCAGTTCTTA. Protein sequence: CASSEGISYNEQFL. The J gene is TRBJ2-1, the V gene TRBV6-1, with no clear D. V lost 1 base to trimming and J lost 1 base, with 5 bases between them. The CDR3 is 14 residues long. CDR1 is MNHNS, CDR2 SASEGT, per germline.

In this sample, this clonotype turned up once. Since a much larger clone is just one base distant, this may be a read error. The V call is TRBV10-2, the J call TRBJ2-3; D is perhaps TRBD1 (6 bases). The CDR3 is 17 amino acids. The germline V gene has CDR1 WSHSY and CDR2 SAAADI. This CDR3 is CARSSPWGQVSTDTQYF. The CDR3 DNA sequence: TGTGCCAGAAGTTCCCCCTGGGGGCAAGTGTCCACAGATACGCAGTATTTT.

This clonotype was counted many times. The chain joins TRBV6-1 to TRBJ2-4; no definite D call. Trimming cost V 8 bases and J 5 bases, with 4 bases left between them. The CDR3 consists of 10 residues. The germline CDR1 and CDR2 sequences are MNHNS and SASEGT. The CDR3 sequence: CASSQNIQYF. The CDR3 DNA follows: TGTGCCAGCTCCCAAAACATTCAGTACTTC.

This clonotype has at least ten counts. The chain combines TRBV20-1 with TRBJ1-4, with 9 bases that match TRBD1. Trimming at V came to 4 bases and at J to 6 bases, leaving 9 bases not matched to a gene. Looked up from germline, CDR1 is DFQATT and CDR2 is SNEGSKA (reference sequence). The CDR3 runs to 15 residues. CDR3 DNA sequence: TGCAGTGCTAACCGGGACAGGGTCGGGGATGAAAAACTGTTTTTT. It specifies CSANRDRVGDEKLFF.

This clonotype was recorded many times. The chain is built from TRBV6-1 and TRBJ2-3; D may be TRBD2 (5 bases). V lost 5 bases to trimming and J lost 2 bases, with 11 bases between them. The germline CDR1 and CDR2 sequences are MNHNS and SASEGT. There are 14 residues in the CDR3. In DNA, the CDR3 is TGTGCCAGCAGTTCGGGGATGAACACAGATACGCAGTATTTT. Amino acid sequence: CASSSGMNTDTQYF.

The DNA for the CDR3 is TGTGCCAGCAGACAAGCGAAGGATAAGCCCCAGCATTTT. Amino acid sequence: CASRQAKDKPQHF. V is TRBV6-1 and J is TRBJ1-5; D unresolved. Per germline, CDR1 MNHNS and CDR2 SASEGT. Trimming removed 6 bases from V and 8 bases from J, with 14 bases in between. This CDR3 region has 13 residues.

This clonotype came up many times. CDR3: CASSRDRGATHTEAFF. The CDR3, as DNA: TGTGCCAGCAGTCGGGACAGGGGGGCGACCCACACTGAAGCTTTCTTT. The chain has TRBV2 and TRBJ1-1; 11 bases fit TRBD1. The V gene end was trimmed by 5 bases and the J gene end by 3 bases; junction bases not matched to a gene: 8. Germline values: CDR1 SNHLY, CDR2 FYNNEI. This CDR3 has 16 residues. The full variable domain, rest sourced from reference TRBV2 and TRBJ1-1, is EPEVTQTPSHQVTQMGQEVILRCVPISNHLYFYWYRQILGQKVEFLVSFYNNEISEKSEIFDDQFSVERPDGSNFTLKIRSTKLEDSAMYFCASSRDRGATHTEAFFGQGTRLTVV.

The CDR3 DNA sequence: TGCAGGGTAACGGGAGTGAGTTACAATGAGCAGTTCTTC. It specifies CRVTGVSYNEQFF. The chain combines TRBV29-1 with TRBJ2-1; D may be TRBD2 (6 bases). Per germline, CDR1 SQVTM and CDR2 ANQGSEA. The CDR3 loop spans 13 amino acids.

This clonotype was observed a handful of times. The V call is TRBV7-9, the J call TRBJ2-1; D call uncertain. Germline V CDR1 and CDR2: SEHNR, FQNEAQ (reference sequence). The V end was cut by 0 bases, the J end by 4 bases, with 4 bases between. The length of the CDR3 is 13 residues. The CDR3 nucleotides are TGTGCCAGCAGCTTAGCAGCTTACAATGAGCAGTTCTTC. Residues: CASSLAAYNEQFF.

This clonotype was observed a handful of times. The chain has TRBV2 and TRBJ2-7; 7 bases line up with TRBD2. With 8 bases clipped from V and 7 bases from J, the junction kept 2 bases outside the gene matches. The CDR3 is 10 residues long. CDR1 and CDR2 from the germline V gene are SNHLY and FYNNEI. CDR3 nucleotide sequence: TGTGCCAGCGGGAGGGAGGAGCAGTACTTC. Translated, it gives CASGREEQYF.

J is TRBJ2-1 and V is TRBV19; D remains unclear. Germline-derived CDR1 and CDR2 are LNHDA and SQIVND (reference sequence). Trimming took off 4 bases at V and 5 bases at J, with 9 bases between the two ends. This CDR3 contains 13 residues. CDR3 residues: CASSSGADNEQFF. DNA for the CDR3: TGTGCCAGTAGTAGCGGAGCTGACAATGAGCAGTTCTTC.

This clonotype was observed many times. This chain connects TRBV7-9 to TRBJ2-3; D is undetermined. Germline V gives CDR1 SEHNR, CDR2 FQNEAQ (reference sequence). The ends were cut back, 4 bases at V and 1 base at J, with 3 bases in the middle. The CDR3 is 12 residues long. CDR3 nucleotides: TGTGCCAGCAGCTACCGCACAGATACGCAGTATTTT. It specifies CASSYRTDTQYF.

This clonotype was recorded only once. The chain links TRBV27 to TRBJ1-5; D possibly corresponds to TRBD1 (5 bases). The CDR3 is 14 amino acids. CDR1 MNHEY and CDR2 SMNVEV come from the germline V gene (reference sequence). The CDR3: CASGPKGAPQPQHF. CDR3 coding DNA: TGTGCTAGCGGGCCGAAAGGGGCTCCTCAGCCCCAGCATTTT.

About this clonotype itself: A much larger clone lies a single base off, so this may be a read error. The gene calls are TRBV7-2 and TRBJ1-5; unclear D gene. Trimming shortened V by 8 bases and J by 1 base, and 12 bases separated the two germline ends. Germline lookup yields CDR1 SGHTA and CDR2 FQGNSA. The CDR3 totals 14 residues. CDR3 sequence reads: CASAVFRSNQPQHF. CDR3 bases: TGTGCCAGCGCCGTTTTTCGGAGCAATCAGCCCCAGCATTTT.